The entry below describes one TCR beta chain. This sample stems from a study of T cell responses to AZD1222 COVID-19 vaccine. Trimming took 3 bases from V and 1 from J, leaving 12 bases between them. The CDR3 is 15 residues long. CDR1 is KGHSH and CDR2 is LQKENI in the germline V gene. The method was immunoSEQ multiplex PCR; TCRdb's version includes in-frame clones alone and lacks a portion of them. The table records roughly 100,000 clones, almost 90% of them present only once. The chain has TRBV18 and TRBJ1-2, with D hard to call. The receptor's source is an adult who received the AZD1222 COVID-19 vaccine. The material sequenced was peripheral blood, taken 28 days after the second AZD1222 dose. CDR3 in DNA: TGTGCCAGCTCACCTAACCGCGACTTTAACTATGGCTACACCTTC. It is translated as CASSPNRDFNYGYTF. The full variable domain, its missing parts supplied by reference TRBV18 and TRBJ1-2, is NAGVMQNPRHLVRRRGQEARLRCSPMKGHSHVYWYRQLPEEGLKFMVYLQKENIIDESGMPKERFSAEFPKEGPSILRIQQVVRGDSAAYFCASSPNRDFNYGYTFGSGTRLTVV.